This T cell receptor (beta chain) was profiled in a study of blood T cell repertoires in COVID-19. Overall study context: Specimens from acute and convalescent COVID-19 originated in the United States, Italy and Spain. Sample material is recorded as cDNA or gDNA derived from T cells, B-cell-depleted T cells, or PBMCs.

Germline loops: CDR1 SGDLS, CDR2 YYNGEE. With 4 bases clipped from V and 1 base from J, the junction kept 4 bases outside the gene matches. CDR3 length: 16 residues. Under the authors' procedure: Reference gene primer amplification in the assay estimated nucleated cell counts. Using immunoSEQ multiplex PCR, the repertoire was profiled, and TCRdb retains in-frame clones only, with some absent. That table gives V, J and clone size, and the DNA gave D and trimming. The table lists about 69,000 clones, nearly 90% of them singletons. The rearrangement joins TRBV9 to TRBJ2-2, with 10 bases aligning to TRBD2. This TCR came from a man aged 50-59 years with acute or convalescent COVID-19. The sample was peripheral blood. The CDR3 DNA reads as TGTGCCAGCAGCACCGGACTAGCGGAGAACACCGGGGAGCTGTTTTTT. Its translation is CASSTGLAENTGELFF. Variable domain in full (rest from reference TRBV9 and TRBJ2-2): DSGVTQTPKHLITATGQRVTLRCSPRSGDLSVYWYQQSLDQGLQFLIQYYNGEERAKGNILERFSAQQFPDLHSELNLSSLELGDSALYFCASSTGLAENTGELFFGEGSRLTVL.